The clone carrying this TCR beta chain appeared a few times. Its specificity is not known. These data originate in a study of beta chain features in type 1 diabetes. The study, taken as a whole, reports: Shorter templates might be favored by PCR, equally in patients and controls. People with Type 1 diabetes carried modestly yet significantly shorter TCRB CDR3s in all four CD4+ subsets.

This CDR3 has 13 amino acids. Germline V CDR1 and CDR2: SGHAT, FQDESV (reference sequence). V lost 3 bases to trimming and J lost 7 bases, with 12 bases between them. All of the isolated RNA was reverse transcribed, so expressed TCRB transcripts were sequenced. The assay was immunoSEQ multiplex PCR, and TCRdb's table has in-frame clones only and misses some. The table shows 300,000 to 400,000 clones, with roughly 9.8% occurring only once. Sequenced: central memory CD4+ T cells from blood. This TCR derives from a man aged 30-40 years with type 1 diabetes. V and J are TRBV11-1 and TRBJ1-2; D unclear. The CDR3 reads CASSFNSPTGYTF. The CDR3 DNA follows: TGTGCCAGCAGCTTTAACTCGCCCACTGGCTACACCTTC.